The entry that follows covers one T cell receptor beta chain sequence. These data belong to a study of T cell responses to AZD1222 COVID-19 vaccine. The CDR3 sequence is 13 residues long. Germline V gene sequence: CDR1 SNHLY, CDR2 FYNNEI. V shed 6 bases and J shed 7 bases, with 15 bases lying between them. The analysis combined second doses at about 4 or about 12 weeks. The assay was immunoSEQ multiplex PCR, and TCRdb's table has in-frame clones only and misses some. Of about 56,000 clones in the sample, roughly 80% were seen once. The input for sequencing was peripheral blood, taken 28 days after the second AZD1222 dose. The clonotype was recovered from an adult who received the AZD1222 COVID-19 vaccine. V is TRBV2 and J is TRBJ1-2, with D possibly TRBD1 on 6 matching bases. In DNA form, the CDR3 reads TGTGCCAGCAGGATTGACAGGTGGTCTGGCTACACCTTC. Translating gives CASRIDRWSGYTF.